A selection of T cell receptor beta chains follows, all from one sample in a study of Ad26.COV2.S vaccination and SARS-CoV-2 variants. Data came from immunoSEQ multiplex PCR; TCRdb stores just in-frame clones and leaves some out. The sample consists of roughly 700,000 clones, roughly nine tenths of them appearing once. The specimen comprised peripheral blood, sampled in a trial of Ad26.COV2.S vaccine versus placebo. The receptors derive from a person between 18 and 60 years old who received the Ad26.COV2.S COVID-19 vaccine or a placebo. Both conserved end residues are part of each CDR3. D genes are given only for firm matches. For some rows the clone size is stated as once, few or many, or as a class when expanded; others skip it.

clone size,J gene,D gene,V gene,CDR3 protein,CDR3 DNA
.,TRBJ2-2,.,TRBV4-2,CASSQIRGVGTGELFF,TGTGCCAGCAGCCAAATACGAGGGGTTGGGACCGGGGAGCTGTTTTTT
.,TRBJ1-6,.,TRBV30,CARHSGSSYNSPLHF,TGTGCCCGCCACTCCGGGAGCTCCTATAATTCACCCCTCCACTTT
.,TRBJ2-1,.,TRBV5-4,CASSVTVNEQFF,TGTGCCAGCAGCGTGACTGTTAATGAGCAGTTCTTC
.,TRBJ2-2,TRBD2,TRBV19,CASSSGGANTGELFF,TGTGCCAGTAGTTCGGGAGGGGCCAACACCGGGGAGCTGTTTTTT
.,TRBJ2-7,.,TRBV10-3,CAISDEKTHEQYF,TGTGCCATCAGTGATGAGAAGACCCACGAGCAGTACTTC
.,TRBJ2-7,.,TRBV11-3,CASSARVGEQYF,TGTGCCAGCAGCGCCAGGGTGGGGGAGCAGTACTTC
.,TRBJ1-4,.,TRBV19,CASSTGVATNEKLFF,TGTGCCAGTAGTACAGGGGTGGCAACTAATGAAAAACTGTTTTTT
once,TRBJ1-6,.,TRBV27,CASSSRAGISPLHF,TGTGCCAGCAGCTCCAGGGCAGGGATTTCACCCCTCCACTTT
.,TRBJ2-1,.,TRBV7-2,CASSYRVTYNEQFF,TGTGCCAGCAGCTACAGGGTTACCTACAATGAGCAGTTCTTC
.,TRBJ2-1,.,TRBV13,CASTGPHNEQFF,TGTGCCAGCACGGGACCACACAATGAGCAGTTCTTC
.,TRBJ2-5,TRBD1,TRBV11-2,CASSPGQGLAETQYF,TGTGCCAGCAGCCCCGGACAGGGTCTGGCAGAGACCCAGTACTTC
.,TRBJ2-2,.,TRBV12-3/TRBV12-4,CASSLGATGELFF,TGTGCCAGCAGTTTAGGGGCAACCGGGGAGCTGTTTTTT
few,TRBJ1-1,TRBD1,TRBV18,CASSQGQGVMNTEAFF,TGTGCCAGCTCACAGGGACAGGGGGTCATGAACACTGAAGCTTTCTTT
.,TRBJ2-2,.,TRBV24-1,CATSDSGRVNTGELFF,TGTGCCACCAGTGATTCAGGCAGGGTGAACACCGGGGAGCTGTTTTTT
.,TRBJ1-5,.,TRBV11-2,CASSSGTGNSNQPQHF,TGTGCCAGCAGCTCCGGGACGGGGAATAGCAATCAGCCCCAGCATTTT
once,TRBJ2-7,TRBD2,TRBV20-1,CSAGTSGEQYF,TGCAGTGCTGGAACTAGCGGCGAGCAGTACTTC
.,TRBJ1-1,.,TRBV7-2,CASSLEYEAFF,TGTGCCAGCAGCTTAGAGTATGAAGCTTTCTTT